This T cell receptor (beta chain) originates from a study of radiation and T cells in renal cell carcinoma. For the study at large: Nephrectomy followed 15 Gy stereotactic body radiation by 4 weeks. Study-wide results and limits: In blood, top tumor clones expanded by 2 weeks, shrinking by 4.

For this clone: Its cognate antigen is unknown.

The table came from immunoSEQ multiplex PCR; TCRdb's copy has only in-frame clones and leaves some out. Of about 91,000 clones listed, 70% to 85% were seen once; the top ten hold less than 7%. The time point is: baseline pretreatment blood. The treatment: 15 Gy SBRT to primary tumor, nephrectomy 4 weeks later. Blood was sampled at baseline, 2 weeks and 4 weeks after SBRT. This material consisted of blood, taken from a patient whose treatment included radiotherapy and nephrectomy. The source of this sequence is a man between 60 and 75 years old with renal cell carcinoma.

The DNA of the CDR3 is TGCAGCGTTGGCAGGGGTGAGCAGTTCTTC. It specifies CSVGRGEQFF. This sequence joins TRBV29-1 and TRBJ2-1, with a weak D call TRBD1 (6 bases). Germline assignment: CDR1 SQVTM and CDR2 ANQGSEA. The CDR3 runs 10 residues. V was pared by 4 bases and J by 9 bases, with 7 bases between.